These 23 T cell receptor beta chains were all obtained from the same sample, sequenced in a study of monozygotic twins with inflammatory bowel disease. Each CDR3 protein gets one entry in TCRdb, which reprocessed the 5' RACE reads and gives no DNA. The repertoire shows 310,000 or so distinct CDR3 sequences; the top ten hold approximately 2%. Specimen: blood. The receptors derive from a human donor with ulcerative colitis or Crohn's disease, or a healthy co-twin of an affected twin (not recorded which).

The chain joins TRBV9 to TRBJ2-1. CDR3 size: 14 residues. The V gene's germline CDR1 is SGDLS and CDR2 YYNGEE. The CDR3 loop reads CASSETGTYNEQFF.

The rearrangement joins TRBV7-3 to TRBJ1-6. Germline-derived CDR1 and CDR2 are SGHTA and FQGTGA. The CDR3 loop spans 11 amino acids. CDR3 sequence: CASMLGAPLHF.

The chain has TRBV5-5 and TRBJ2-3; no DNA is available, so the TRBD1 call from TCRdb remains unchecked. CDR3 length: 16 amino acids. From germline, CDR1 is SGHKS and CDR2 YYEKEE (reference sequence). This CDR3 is CASSFVSGPPGDTQYF.

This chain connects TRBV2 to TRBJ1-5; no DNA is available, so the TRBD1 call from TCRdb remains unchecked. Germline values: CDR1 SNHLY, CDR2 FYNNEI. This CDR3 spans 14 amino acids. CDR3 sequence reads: CASNIRAQGQPQHF.

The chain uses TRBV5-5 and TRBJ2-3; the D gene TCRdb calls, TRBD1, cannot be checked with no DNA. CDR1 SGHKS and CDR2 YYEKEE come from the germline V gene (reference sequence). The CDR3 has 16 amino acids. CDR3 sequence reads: CASSLPKSGTEDTQYF. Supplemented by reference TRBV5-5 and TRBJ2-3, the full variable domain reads DAGVTQSPTHLIKTRGQQVTLRCSPISGHKSVSWYQQVLGQGPQFIFQYYEKEERGRGNFPDRFSARQFPNYSSELNVNALLLGDSALYLCASSLPKSGTEDTQYFGPGTRLTVL.

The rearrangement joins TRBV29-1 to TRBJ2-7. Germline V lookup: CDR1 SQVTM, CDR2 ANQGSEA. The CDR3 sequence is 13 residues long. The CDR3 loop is CSVEQGLNYEQYF.

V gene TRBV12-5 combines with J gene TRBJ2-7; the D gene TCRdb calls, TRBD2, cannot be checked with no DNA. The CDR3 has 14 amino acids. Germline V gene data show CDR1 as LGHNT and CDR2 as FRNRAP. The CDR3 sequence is CASGPRGGVSEQYF.

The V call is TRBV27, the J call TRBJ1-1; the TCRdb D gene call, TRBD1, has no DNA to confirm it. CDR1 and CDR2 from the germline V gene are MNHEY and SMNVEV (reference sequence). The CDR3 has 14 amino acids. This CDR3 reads CASSWRGVNTEAFF.

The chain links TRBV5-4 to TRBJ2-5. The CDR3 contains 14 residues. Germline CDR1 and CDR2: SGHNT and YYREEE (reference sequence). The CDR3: CASSLGGTGETQYF.

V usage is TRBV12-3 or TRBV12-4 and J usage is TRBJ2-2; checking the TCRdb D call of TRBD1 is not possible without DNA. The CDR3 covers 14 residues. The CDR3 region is CASSFPQGTGELFF.

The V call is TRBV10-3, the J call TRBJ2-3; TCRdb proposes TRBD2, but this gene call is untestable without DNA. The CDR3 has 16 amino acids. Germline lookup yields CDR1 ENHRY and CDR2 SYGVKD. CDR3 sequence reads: CAISGTSGGALDTQYF.

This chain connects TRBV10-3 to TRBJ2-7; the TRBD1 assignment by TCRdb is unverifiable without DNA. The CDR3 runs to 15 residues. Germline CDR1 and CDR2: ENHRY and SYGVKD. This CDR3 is CAISEEGGLSHEQYF.

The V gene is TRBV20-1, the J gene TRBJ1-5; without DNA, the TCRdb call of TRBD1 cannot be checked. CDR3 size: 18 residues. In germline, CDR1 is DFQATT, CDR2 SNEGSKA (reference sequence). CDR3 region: CSARVDRGLFLSNQPQHF.

This CDR3 reads CASSPSGTGRYYEQYF. This chain joins TRBV5-5 and TRBJ2-7; TCRdb's D gene call, TRBD1, goes unchecked for lack of DNA. The CDR3 runs 16 residues. The germline gives CDR1 SGHKS, CDR2 YYEKEE (reference sequence). Filled out from reference TRBV5-5 and TRBJ2-7, the complete variable domain reads DAGVTQSPTHLIKTRGQQVTLRCSPISGHKSVSWYQQVLGQGPQFIFQYYEKEERGRGNFPDRFSARQFPNYSSELNVNALLLGDSALYLCASSPSGTGRYYEQYFGPGTRLTVT.

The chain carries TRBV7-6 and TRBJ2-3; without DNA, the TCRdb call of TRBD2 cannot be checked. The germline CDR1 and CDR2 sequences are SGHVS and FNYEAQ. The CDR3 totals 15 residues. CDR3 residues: CASSPLAGVTDTQYF.

CDR3 residues: CASSLTQTTDTQYF. The chain recombines TRBV5-1 with TRBJ2-3. Germline V gene sequence: CDR1 SGHRS, CDR2 YFSETQ. The CDR3 runs 14 residues. The variable domain in full, completed from reference TRBV5-1 and TRBJ2-3, reads KAGVTQTPRYLIKTRGQQVTLSCSPISGHRSVSWYQQTPGQGLQFLFEYFSETQRNKGNFPGRFSGRQFSNSRSEMNVSTLELGDSALYLCASSLTQTTDTQYFGPGTRLTVL.

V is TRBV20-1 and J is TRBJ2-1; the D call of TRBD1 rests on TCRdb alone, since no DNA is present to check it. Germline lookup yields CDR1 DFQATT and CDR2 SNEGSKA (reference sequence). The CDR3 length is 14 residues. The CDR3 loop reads CSARRSGLPYEQFF.

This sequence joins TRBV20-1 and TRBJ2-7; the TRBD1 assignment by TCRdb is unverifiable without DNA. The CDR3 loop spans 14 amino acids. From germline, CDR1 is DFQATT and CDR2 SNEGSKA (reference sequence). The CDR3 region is CSAWGRGSSYEQYF.

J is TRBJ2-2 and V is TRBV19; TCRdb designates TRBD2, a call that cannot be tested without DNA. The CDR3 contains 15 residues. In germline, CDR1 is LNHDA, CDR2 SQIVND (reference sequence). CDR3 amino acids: CASSYTSGRPGELFF.

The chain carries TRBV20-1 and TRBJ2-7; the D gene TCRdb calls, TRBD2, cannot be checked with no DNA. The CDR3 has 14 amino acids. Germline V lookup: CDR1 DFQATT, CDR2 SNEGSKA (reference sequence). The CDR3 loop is CSARASGSMREQYF.

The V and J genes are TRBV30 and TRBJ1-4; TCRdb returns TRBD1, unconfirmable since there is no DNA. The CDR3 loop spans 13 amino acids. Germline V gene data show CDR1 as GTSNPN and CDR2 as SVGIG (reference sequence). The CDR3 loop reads CAWSGAMHEKLFF.

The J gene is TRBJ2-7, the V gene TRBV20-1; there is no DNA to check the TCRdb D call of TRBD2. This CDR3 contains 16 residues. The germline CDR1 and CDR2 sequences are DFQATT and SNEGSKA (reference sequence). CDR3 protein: CSARLGGEGTPYEQYF.

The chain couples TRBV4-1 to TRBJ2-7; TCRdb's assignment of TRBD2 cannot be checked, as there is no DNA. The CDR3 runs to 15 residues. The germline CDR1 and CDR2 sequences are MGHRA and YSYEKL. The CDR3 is CASSRPGTSSPEQYF.